The 11 T cell receptor beta chains reported below all come from one sample, sequenced in a study of blood T cell repertoires in COVID-19. TCRdb's copy holds only in-frame clones and misses some; the assay was immunoSEQ multiplex PCR. The sample yields 40,000 to 55,000 clones, roughly 87% seen once. The sequenced sample was peripheral blood. The source is a woman aged 80 or older with acute or convalescent COVID-19.

The chain couples TRBV5-1 to TRBJ1-6; TRBD1 matches 8 bases. V was clipped by 4 bases and J by 7 bases; unmatched bases: 7. The germline V gene has CDR1 SGHRS and CDR2 YFSETQ. This CDR3 is 15 amino acids long. The CDR3 bases are TGCGCCAGCAGCCAGACAGGGGTGAAGAATTCACCCCTCCACTTT. This translates into CASSQTGVKNSPLHF.

The chain has TRBV5-4 and TRBJ1-1; D perhaps matches TRBD1 (6 bases). This CDR3 is built from 15 residues. From germline, CDR1 is SGHNT and CDR2 YYREEE (reference sequence). V gave up 4 bases and J gave up 3 bases, with 16 bases separating them. In DNA, the CDR3 is TGTGCCAGCAGCCGGGACACATCAAGGGACACTGAAGCTTTCTTT. It encodes CASSRDTSRDTEAFF.

The chain has TRBV11-2 and TRBJ2-1; D is perhaps TRBD2 (6 bases). Trimming pared 0 bases from V and 14 bases from J, leaving 14 bases between. Germline CDR1 and CDR2: SGHAT and FQNNGV. CDR3 size: 13 residues. CDR3 sequence: CASSLDLDGGEFF. CDR3 DNA: TGTGCCAGCAGCTTAGATTTGGACGGAGGGGAGTTCTTC.

The chain recombines TRBV30 with TRBJ2-3; D is perhaps TRBD1 (5 bases). The V gene lost 7 bases and the J gene lost 2 bases, with 16 bases spanning the gap. The CDR3 consists of 14 residues. CDR1 GTSNPN and CDR2 SVGIG come from the germline V gene (reference sequence). The CDR3 loop reads CAYLAGSHTDTQYF. CDR3 coding DNA: TGTGCCTACCTCGCAGGGTCGCACACAGATACGCAGTATTTT.

This chain uses TRBV6-5 with TRBJ1-1; 7 bases line up with TRBD1. Germline trimming cut 7 bases from V and 6 bases from J; bases unmatched to any gene: 11. Germline V gene sequence: CDR1 MNHEY, CDR2 SVGAGI. This CDR3 spans 14 amino acids. The DNA of the CDR3 is TGTGCCAGCAACCAAGGACAGGCGGGGTCTGAAGCTTTCTTT. Protein sequence: CASNQGQAGSEAFF.

The chain links TRBV7-9 to TRBJ2-3; D gene unclear. CDR3 size: 13 residues. V was pared by 11 bases and J by 2 bases, with 14 bases between. CDR1 SEHNR and CDR2 FQNEAQ come from the germline V gene (reference sequence). The CDR3 sequence: CASRHSHTDTQYF. The CDR3 DNA follows: TGTGCCTCACGTCACTCCCACACAGATACGCAGTATTTT. Complete variable domain (other parts from reference TRBV7-9 and TRBJ2-3): DTGVSQNPRHKITKRGQNVTFRCDPISEHNRLYWYRQTLGQGPEFLTYFQNEAQLEKSRLLSDRFSAERPKGSFSTLEIQRTEQGDSAMYLCASRHSHTDTQYFGPGTRLTVL.

The chain links TRBV2 to TRBJ1-3, with TRBD1 matching over 8 bases. Germline V gives CDR1 SNHLY, CDR2 FYNNEI. CDR3 length: 14 amino acids. The V gene end was trimmed by 8 bases and the J gene end by 1 base; junction bases not matched to a gene: 4. As DNA, the CDR3 is TGTGCCAGCGGACAGGGAACGTCTGGAAACACCATATATTTT. Protein: CASGQGTSGNTIYF.

This clone was seen once. This chain links TRBV2 with TRBJ1-1; 7 bases align to TRBD1. Germline CDR1 reads SNHLY; CDR2 reads FYNNEI. With 7 bases clipped from V and 1 base from J, the junction kept 12 bases outside the gene matches. CDR3 length: 16 amino acids. CDR3 sequence reads: CASNHRGRTGNTEAFF. In DNA form, the CDR3 reads TGTGCCAGCAATCACAGGGGTCGGACAGGGAACACTGAAGCTTTCTTT.

The V call is TRBV15, the J call TRBJ2-3, with no clear D. V dropped 3 bases and J dropped 3 bases, with 4 bases sitting between them. This CDR3 is 12 amino acids long. In germline, CDR1 is LNHNV, CDR2 YYDKDF (reference sequence). CDR3 residues: CATSRLTDTQYF. CDR3 in DNA: TGTGCCACCAGCAGGCTAACAGATACGCAGTATTTT.

V usage is TRBV5-8 and J usage is TRBJ1-6, with no clear D. The CDR3 contains 13 residues. Germline V gene sequence: CDR1 SGHTS, CDR2 YDEGEE. Trimming shortened V by 0 bases and J by 11 bases, and 9 bases separated the two germline ends. CDR3 nucleotide sequence: TGTGCCAGCAGCTTGGATCCTTCCGCACCCCTCCACTTT. It specifies CASSLDPSAPLHF. The full variable domain, its missing parts supplied by reference TRBV5-8 and TRBJ1-6, is EAGVTQSPTHLIKTRGQQATLRCSPISGHTSVYWYQQALGLGLQFLLWYDEGEERNRGNFPPRFSGRQFPNYSSELNVNALELEDSALYLCASSLDPSAPLHFGNGTRLTVT.

The chain employs TRBV13 and TRBJ2-7, with D unresolved. The CDR3 is 11 amino acids. Trimming removed 3 bases from V and 5 bases from J, with 5 bases in between. The germline CDR1 and CDR2 sequences are PRHDT and FYEKMQ (reference sequence). The CDR3 nucleotides read TGTGCCAGCAGCTTGAGCAACGAGCAGTACTTC. Its translation is CASSLSNEQYF. Full variable domain (missing parts from reference TRBV13 and TRBJ2-7): AAGVIQSPRHLIKEKRETATLKCYPIPRHDTVYWYQQGPGQDPQFLISFYEKMQSDKGSIPDRFSAQQFSDYHSELNMSSLELGDSALYFCASSLSNEQYFGPGTRLTVT.